This T cell receptor (beta chain) was captured in a study of shared clonotypes between healthy human individuals. The data were produced by immunoSEQ multiplex PCR, yet TCRdb's version contains in-frame clones alone and is incomplete. The table shows 2.3 million or so clones, with just over 90% occurring only once. The CDR3 length is 16 residues. CDR1 is SGHNT and CDR2 is YYREEE in the germline V gene (reference sequence). V lost 0 bases, J lost 0 bases, and 10 bases lay in between. The sequence came from a man younger than 30 in good health. Some clones in this sample may be carry-over from other donors' samples. The V call is TRBV5-4, the J call TRBJ1-3; a possible D gene is TRBD1 (6 bases). The sequencing input was naive CD4+ T cells from PBMCs. The subset here: CD45RA+ positively selected. The CDR3 sequence is CASSLDRASSGNTIYF. The CDR3 DNA follows: TGTGCCAGCAGCTTGGACAGGGCCTCCTCTGGAAACACCATATATTTT.